These 4 T cell receptor beta chains originate from one sample sequenced in a study of cytomegalovirus exposure and HLA in healthy donors. The method was immunoSEQ multiplex PCR; TCRdb's version includes in-frame clones alone and lacks a portion of them. Among some 210,000 clones listed, roughly 91% were seen once. The sequencing sample was made of PBMCs. Source of these receptors: a woman between 18 and 29 years old in good health and CMV-seropositive.

The chain couples TRBV4-1 to TRBJ1-1, with D hard to call. Looked up from germline, CDR1 is MGHRA and CDR2 is YSYEKL. CDR3 size: 16 residues. The V gene lost 0 bases and the J gene lost 0 bases, with 11 bases spanning the gap. The CDR3: CASSQDLAEMNTEAFF. CDR3 in DNA: TGCGCCAGCAGCCAAGATTTGGCGGAGATGAACACTGAAGCTTTCTTT.

The CDR3 spells CASSALAGEGEQYF. The CDR3 DNA reads TGCGCCAGCAGCGCCCTAGCGGGAGAGGGCGAGCAGTACTTC. The rearrangement links TRBV5-1 to TRBJ2-7; 10 bases agree with TRBD2. Losses at the gene ends were 4 bases for V and 6 bases for J; bases not matched to a gene: 7. This CDR3 is 14 amino acids long. Germline V gene sequence: CDR1 SGHRS, CDR2 YFSETQ.

This chain connects TRBV7-3 to TRBJ2-3; 7 bases fit TRBD2. The CDR3 is 13 residues long. V was pared by 6 bases and J by 4 bases, with 4 bases of the junction left unmatched. CDR1 and CDR2 (germline): SGHTA, FQGTGA. CDR3 protein: CASRLAGADTQYF. DNA of the CDR3: TGTGCCAGCAGATTGGCGGGAGCAGATACGCAGTATTTT. Looking up the rest from reference TRBV7-3 and TRBJ2-3 gives the full variable domain: GAGVSQTPSNKVTEKGKYVELRCDPISGHTALYWYRQSLGQGPEFLIYFQGTGAADDSGLPNDRFFAVRPEGSVSTLKIQRTERGDSAVYLCASRLAGADTQYFGPGTRLTVL.

Of note for this clone: The germline gene is not matched at one end of the junction; a read error may be the cause. The chain combines TRBV19 with TRBJ1-1; D is perhaps TRBD1 (6 bases). This CDR3 comprises 12 residues. The germline CDR1 and CDR2 sequences are LNHDA and SQIVND (reference sequence). Here the CDR3 DNA reads TGTGCCAGTAGTATTGGCAGGGGTGAAGGTTTCTTT. Protein product: CASSIGRGEGFF.